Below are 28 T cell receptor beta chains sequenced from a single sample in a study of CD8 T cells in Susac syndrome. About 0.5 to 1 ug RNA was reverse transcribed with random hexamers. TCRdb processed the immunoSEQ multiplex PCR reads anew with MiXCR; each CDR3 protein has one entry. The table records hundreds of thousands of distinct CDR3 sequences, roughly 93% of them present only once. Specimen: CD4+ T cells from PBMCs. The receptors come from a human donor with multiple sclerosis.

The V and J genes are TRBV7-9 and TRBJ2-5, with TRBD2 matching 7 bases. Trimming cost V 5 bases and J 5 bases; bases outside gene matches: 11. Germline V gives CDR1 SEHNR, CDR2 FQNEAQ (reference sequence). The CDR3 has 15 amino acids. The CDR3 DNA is TGTGCCAGCAGCAAACCCCTGAGCGGGATGGAGACCCAGTACTTC. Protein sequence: CASSKPLSGMETQYF.

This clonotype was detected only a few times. CDR3 loop: CASSQDIGQPQHF. CDR3 nucleotide sequence: TGTGCCAGCAGCCAAGATATTGGTCAGCCCCAGCATTTT. This sequence joins TRBV3-1 and TRBJ1-5, with D unclear. The CDR3 is 13 amino acids. The V and J ends lost 0 bases and 6 bases respectively, with 6 bases between them. Germline CDR1 is LGHDT and CDR2 is YNNKEL (reference sequence).

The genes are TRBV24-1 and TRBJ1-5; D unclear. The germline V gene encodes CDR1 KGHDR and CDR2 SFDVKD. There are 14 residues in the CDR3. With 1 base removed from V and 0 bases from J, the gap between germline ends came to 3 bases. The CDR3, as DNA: TGTGCCACCAGTGATTTTTATAGCAATCAGCCCCAGCATTTT. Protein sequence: CATSDFYSNQPQHF.

CDR3 residues: CASSLSSVGARGGYTF. CDR3 sequence (DNA): TGTGCCAGCAGTTTATCATCCGTTGGCGCGCGGGGCGGCTACACCTTC. The rearrangement uses TRBV27 and TRBJ1-2; possible D gene TRBD1, 5 bases. The CDR3 covers 16 residues. CDR1 is MNHEY, CDR2 SMNVEV, per germline (reference sequence). V lost 0 bases and J lost 8, with 19 bases in between.

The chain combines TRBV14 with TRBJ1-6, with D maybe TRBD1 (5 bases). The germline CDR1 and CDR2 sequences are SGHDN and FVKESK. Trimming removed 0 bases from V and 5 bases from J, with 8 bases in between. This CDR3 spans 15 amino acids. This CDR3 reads CASSQDIGDNSPLHF. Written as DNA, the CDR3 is TGTGCCAGCAGCCAAGATATAGGGGATAATTCACCCCTCCACTTT.

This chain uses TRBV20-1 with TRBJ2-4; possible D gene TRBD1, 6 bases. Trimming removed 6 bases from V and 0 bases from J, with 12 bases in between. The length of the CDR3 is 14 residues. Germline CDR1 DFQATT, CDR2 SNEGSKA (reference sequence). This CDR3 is CSAKDSLAKNIQYF. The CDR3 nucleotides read TGCAGTGCCAAGGACAGCTTAGCCAAAAACATTCAGTACTTC.

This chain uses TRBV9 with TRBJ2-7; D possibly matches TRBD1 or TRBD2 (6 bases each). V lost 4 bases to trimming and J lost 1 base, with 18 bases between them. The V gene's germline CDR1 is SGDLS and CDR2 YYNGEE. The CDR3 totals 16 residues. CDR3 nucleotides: TGTGCCAGCAGCCCTCACCCCGGGGGCGCTTCCTACGAGCAGTACTTC. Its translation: CASSPHPGGASYEQYF. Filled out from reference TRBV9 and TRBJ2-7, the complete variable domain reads DSGVTQTPKHLITATGQRVTLRCSPRSGDLSVYWYQQSLDQGLQFLIQYYNGEERAKGNILERFSAQQFPDLHSELNLSSLELGDSALYFCASSPHPGGASYEQYFGPGTRLTVT.

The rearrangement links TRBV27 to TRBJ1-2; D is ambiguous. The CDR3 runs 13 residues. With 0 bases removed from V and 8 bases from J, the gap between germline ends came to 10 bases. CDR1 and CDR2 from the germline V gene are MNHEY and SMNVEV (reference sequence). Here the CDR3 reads CASSLSAPGGYTF. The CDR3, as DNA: TGTGCCAGCAGTTTATCGGCCCCGGGAGGCTACACCTTC.

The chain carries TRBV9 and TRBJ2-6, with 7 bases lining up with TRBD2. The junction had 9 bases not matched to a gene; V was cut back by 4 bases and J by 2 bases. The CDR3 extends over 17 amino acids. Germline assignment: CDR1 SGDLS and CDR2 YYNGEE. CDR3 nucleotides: TGTGCCAGCAGCCCTAGTGGCGGGGGAGCTGGGGCCAACGTCCTGACTTTC. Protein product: CASSPSGGGAGANVLTF. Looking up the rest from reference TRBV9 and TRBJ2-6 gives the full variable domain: DSGVTQTPKHLITATGQRVTLRCSPRSGDLSVYWYQQSLDQGLQFLIQYYNGEERAKGNILERFSAQQFPDLHSELNLSSLELGDSALYFCASSPSGGGAGANVLTFGAGSRLTVL.

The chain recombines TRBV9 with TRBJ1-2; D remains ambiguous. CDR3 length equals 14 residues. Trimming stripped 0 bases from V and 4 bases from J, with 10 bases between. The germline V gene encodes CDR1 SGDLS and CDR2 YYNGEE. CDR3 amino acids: CASSVGTAVYGYTF. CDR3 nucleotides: TGTGCCAGCAGCGTAGGGACGGCTGTCTATGGCTACACCTTC.

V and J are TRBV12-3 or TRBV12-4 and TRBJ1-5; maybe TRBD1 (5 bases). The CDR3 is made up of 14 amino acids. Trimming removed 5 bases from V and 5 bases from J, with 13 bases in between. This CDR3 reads CASSPSQGHQPQHF. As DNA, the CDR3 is TGTGCCAGCAGTCCTTCTCAGGGACATCAGCCCCAGCATTTT.

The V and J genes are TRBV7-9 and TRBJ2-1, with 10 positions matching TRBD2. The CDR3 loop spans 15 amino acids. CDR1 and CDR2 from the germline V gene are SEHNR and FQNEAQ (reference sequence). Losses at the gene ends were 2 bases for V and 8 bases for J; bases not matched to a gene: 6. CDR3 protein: CASSLRAGGPDEQFF. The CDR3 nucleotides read TGTGCCAGCAGCTTACGAGCGGGGGGGCCGGATGAGCAGTTCTTC.

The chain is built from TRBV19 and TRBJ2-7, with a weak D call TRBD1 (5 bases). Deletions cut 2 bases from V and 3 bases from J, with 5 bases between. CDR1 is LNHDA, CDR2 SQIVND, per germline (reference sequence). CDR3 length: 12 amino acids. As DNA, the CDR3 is TGTGCCAGTAGTATACAGGGCTACGAGCAGTACTTC. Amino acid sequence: CASSIQGYEQYF.

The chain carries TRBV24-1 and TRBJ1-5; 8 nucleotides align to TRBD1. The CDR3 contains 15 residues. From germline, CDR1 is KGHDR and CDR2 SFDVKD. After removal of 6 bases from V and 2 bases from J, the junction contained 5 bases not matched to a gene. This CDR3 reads CATSTPGGGNQPQHF. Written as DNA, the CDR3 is TGTGCCACCAGTACCCCAGGGGGCGGCAATCAGCCCCAGCATTTT.

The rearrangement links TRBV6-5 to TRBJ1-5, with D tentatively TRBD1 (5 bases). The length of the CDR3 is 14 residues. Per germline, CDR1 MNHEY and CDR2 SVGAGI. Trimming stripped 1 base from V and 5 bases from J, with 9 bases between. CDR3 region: CASSYLGEDQPQHF. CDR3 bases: TGTGCCAGCAGTTACTTGGGGGAGGATCAGCCCCAGCATTTT.

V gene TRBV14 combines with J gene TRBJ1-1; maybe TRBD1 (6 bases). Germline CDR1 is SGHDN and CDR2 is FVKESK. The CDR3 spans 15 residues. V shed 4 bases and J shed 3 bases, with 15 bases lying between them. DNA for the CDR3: TGTGCCAGCAGCCCCATGGGGGGCAAGTACACTGAAGCTTTCTTT. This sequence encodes CASSPMGGKYTEAFF.

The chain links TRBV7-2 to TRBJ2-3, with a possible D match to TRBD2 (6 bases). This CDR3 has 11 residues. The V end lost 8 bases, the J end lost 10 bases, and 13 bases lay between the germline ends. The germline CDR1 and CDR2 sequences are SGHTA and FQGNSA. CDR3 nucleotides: TGTGCCAGCGGCACTGGGAGGCCGCAGTATTTT. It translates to CASGTGRPQYF.

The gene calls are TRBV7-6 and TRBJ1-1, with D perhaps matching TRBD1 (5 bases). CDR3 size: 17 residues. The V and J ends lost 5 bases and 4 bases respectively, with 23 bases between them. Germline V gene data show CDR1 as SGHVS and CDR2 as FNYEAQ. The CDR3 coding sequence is TGTGCCAGCAGCCCAGGACAAGGGGTGTGGAAGGGCACTGAAGCTTTCTTT. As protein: CASSPGQGVWKGTEAFF.

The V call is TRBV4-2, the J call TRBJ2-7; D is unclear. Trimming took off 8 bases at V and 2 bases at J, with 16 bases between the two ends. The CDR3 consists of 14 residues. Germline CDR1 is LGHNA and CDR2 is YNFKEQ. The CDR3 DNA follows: TGTGCCAGCTCCGAGCAGGACGGTGCCTACGAGCAGTACTTC. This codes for CASSEQDGAYEQYF.

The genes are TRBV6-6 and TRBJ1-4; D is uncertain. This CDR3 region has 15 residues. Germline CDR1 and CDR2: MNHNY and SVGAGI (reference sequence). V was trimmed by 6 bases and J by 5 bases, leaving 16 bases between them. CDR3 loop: CASRDAFAGNEKLFF. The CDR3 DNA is TGTGCCAGCAGAGACGCATTCGCTGGGAATGAAAAACTGTTTTTT.

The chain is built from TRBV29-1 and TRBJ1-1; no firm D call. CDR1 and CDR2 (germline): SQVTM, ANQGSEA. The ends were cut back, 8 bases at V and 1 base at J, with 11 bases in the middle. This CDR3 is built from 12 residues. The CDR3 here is CSFSEGNTEAFF. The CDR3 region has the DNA TGCAGCTTTTCTGAGGGGAACACTGAAGCTTTCTTT. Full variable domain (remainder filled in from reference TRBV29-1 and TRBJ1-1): SAVISQKPSRDICQRGTSLTIQCQVDSQVTMMFWYRQQPGQSLTLIATANQGSEATYESGFVIDKFPISRPNLTFSTLTVSNMSPEDSSIYLCSFSEGNTEAFFGQGTRLTVV.

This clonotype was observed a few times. This CDR3 is CASSNYNEQFF. As DNA, the CDR3 is TGTGCCAGTTCGAACTACAATGAGCAGTTCTTC. This sequence joins TRBV19 and TRBJ2-1, with D hard to call. Germline values: CDR1 LNHDA, CDR2 SQIVND (reference sequence). Trimming pared 8 bases from V and 3 bases from J, leaving 5 bases between. The CDR3 runs to 11 residues.

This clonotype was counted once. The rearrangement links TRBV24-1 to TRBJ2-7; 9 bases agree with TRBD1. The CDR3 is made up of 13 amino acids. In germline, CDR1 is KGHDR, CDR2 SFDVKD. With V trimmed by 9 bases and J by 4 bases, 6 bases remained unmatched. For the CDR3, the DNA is TGTGCCACCGGAGACAGGGGGGGGTACGAGCAGTACTTC. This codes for CATGDRGGYEQYF.

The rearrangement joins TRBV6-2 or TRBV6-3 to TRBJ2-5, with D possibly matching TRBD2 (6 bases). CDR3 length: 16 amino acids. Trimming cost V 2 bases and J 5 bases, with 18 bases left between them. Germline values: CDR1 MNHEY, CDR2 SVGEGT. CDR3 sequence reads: CASSYGTTGSGETQYF. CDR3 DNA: TGTGCCAGCAGTTACGGTACCACGGGGAGCGGGGAGACCCAGTACTTC.

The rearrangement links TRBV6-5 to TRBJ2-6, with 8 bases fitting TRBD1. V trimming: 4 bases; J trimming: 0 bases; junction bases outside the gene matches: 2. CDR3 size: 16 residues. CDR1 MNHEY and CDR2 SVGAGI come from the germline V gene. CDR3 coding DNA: TGTGCCAGCAGTTTCGGACAGGGCTCTGGGGCCAACGTCCTGACTTTC. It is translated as CASSFGQGSGANVLTF.

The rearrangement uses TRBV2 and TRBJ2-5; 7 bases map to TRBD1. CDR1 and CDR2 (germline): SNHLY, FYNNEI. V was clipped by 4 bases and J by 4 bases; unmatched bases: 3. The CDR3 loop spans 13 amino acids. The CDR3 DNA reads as TGTGCCAGCAGTGCGAACAGGGGAGAGACCCAGTACTTC. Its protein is CASSANRGETQYF.

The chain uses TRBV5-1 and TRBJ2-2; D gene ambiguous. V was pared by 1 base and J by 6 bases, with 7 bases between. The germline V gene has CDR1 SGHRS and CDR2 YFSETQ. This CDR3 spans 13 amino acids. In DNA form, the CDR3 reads TGCGCCAGCAGCTTGCCGCCGGCCGGGGAGCTGTTTTTT. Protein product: CASSLPPAGELFF.

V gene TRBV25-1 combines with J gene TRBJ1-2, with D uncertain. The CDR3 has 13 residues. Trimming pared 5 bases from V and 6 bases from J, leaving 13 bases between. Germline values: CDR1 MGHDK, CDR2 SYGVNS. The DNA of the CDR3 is TGTGCCAGCAGTTTCGGCGGGGTAGATGGCTACACCTTC. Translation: CASSFGGVDGYTF.